This TCR beta chain was sequenced in a study of blood T cell repertoires in COVID-19. Overall study context: T cells, B-cell-depleted T cells, or PBMCs supplied cDNA or gDNA.

Original analysis: Amplification of reference gene primers provided the estimated nucleated cell counts. The method was immunoSEQ multiplex PCR; TCRdb's version includes in-frame clones alone and lacks a portion of them. The V and J calls and clone size are taken from that table; D and trimming were inferred from the DNA. Of roughly 230,000 clones listed, about 80% are singletons. Germline values: CDR1 SGHTA, CDR2 FQGNSA. This CDR3 contains 14 residues. The germline V and J ends were trimmed by 4 bases and 6 bases, with 13 bases remaining between them. The receptor was derived from a man aged 45-65 years with active or convalescent COVID-19. The source material was peripheral blood. The chain links TRBV7-2 to TRBJ2-1, with D possibly TRBD2 on 6 matching bases. The CDR3 nucleotides read TGTGCCAGCAGCTCCACCGGGGGTGCCAATGAGCAGTTCTTC. Amino acids: CASSSTGGANEQFF.